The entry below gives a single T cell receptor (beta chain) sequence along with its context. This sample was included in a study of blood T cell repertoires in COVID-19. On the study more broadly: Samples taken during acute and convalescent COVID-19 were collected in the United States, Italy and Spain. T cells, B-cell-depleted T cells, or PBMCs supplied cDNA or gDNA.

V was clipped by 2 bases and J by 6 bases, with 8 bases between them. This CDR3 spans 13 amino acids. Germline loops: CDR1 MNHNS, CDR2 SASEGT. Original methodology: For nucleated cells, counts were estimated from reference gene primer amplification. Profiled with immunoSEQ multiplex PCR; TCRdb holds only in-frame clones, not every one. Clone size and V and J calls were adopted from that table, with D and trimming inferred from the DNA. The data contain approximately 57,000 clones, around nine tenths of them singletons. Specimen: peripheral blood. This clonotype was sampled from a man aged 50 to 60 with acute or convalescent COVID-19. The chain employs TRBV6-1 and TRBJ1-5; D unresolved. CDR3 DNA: TGTGCCAGCAGTGAATCGGGGTTTCAGCCCCAGCATTTT. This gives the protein CASSESGFQPQHF.